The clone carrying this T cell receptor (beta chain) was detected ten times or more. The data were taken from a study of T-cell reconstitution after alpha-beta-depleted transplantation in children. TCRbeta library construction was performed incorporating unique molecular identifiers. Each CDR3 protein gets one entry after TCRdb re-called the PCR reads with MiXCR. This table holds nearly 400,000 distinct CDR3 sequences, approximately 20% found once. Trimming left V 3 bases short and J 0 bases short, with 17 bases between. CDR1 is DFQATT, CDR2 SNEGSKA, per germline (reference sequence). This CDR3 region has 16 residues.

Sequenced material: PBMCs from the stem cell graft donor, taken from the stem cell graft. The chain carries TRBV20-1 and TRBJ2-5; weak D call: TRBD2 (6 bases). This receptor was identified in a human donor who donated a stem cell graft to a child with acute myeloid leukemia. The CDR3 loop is CSARAPDGGYQETQYF. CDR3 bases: TGCAGTGCTAGGGCCCCGGACGGAGGGTACCAAGAGACCCAGTACTTC.